The present T cell receptor beta chain was sequenced within a study of cytomegalovirus exposure and HLA in healthy donors. Concerning this clone: What it recognizes is unknown.

Repertoires were generated with immunoSEQ multiplex PCR, while TCRdb's copy carries only in-frame clones and drops some. Of 250,000 to 400,000 clones detected, approximately 88% appear once; the ten largest clones hold more than 0.95%. Study conclusions and caveats: One later analysis, an examination of the 120 validation repertoires, found that first-cohort TCR clusters tended to co-occur in them. Most observed TCR sequences were rare, whereas some public TCRs were detected in many donors. Among TCR beta chains, those listed as cytomegalovirus-associated numbered 164. Three CMV-associated chains were confirmed in vitro to be specific for CMV antigens.

The sample taken for sequencing was PBMCs. The source is a man aged 30-40 years in good health and CMV-seronegative.

CDR3 in DNA: TGCGCCAGCAGGGCGGGGCCGCTCAGGGACCTTACCTACGAGCAGTACTTC. Its protein is CASRAGPLRDLTYEQYF. The V call is TRBV23-1, the J call TRBJ2-7; possibly TRBD2 for D (6 bases). TRBV23-1 is designated an ORF whose function remains uncertain. The CDR3 loop spans 17 amino acids. V was shortened by 6 bases and J by 2 bases, with 23 bases between the two germline ends.